Presented here are 10 T cell receptor beta chains from one specimen sequenced in a study of PD-1 blockade in classical Hodgkin lymphoma. Relapse after autologous stem cell transplantation occurred in every patient, and brentuximab vedotin exposure varied. The repertoire was sequenced with immunoSEQ multiplex PCR; TCRdb's copy has only in-frame clones and lacks some. The sample lists about 58,000 clones; approximately 90% were seen once. Material: peripheral blood mononuclear cells (PBMCs), obtained before the second cycle of nivolumab. The receptors originated from a human donor with classical Hodgkin lymphoma.

This chain joins TRBV7-7 and TRBJ2-3; D may be TRBD2 (6 bases). CDR3 length equals 14 residues. Germline V gene data show CDR1 as SSHAT and CDR2 as FNYEAQ (reference sequence). V was cut by 4 bases and J by 2 bases, with 10 bases left in between. The CDR3 region is CASSSRGTTDTQYF. Written as DNA, the CDR3 is TGTGCCAGCAGCTCTCGGGGGACCACAGATACGCAGTATTTT.

The chain couples TRBV5-8 to TRBJ2-7; 8 bases map to TRBD1. CDR1 and CDR2 (germline): SGHTS, YDEGEE. Trimming took 3 bases from V and 0 from J; bases not matched to a gene: 11. The CDR3 is 17 residues long. CDR3 residues: CASSSLKPGQASYEQYF. CDR3 in DNA: TGTGCCAGCAGCTCATTAAAACCGGGACAGGCCTCCTACGAGCAGTACTTC.

This chain's CDR3 is CASSLAGGNTGELFF. The CDR3 DNA is TGCGCCAGCAGCTTGGCAGGGGGGAACACCGGGGAGCTGTTTTTT. The chain is built from TRBV5-1 and TRBJ2-2; 7 bases agree with TRBD1. CDR3 length: 15 residues. Looked up from germline, CDR1 is SGHRS and CDR2 is YFSETQ. The J segment lost 1 base and the V segment lost 0 bases, leaving 0 bases of the junction unmatched.

To note about this clone: One junction end disagrees with the germline gene, perhaps due to a read error. The chain carries TRBV7-9 and TRBJ1-6, with D unresolved. The V gene's germline CDR1 is SEHNR and CDR2 FQNEAQ (reference sequence). The CDR3 runs 10 residues. The CDR3 DNA reads as TGTGCCAGCAGCTTAGAGGCGATCGAGTTT. Its protein is CASSLEAIEF.

The V and J genes are TRBV4-3 and TRBJ2-5; D unclear. The germline V gene encodes CDR1 LGHNA and CDR2 YSLEER. This CDR3 region has 15 residues. Trimming shortened V by 1 base and J by 2 bases, and 11 bases separated the two germline ends. In DNA, the CDR3 is TGCGCCAGCAGCCAAGGTGGCGGCCTACAAGAGACCCAGTACTTC. This codes for CASSQGGGLQETQYF.

The chain links TRBV27 to TRBJ1-1; D gene uncertain. The length of the CDR3 is 13 residues. Germline V gene sequence: CDR1 MNHEY, CDR2 SMNVEV (reference sequence). V shed 3 bases and J shed 4 bases, with 9 bases lying between them. CDR3 sequence reads: CASSFAGSTEAFF. In DNA, the CDR3 is TGTGCCAGCAGTTTTGCAGGTAGCACTGAAGCTTTCTTT.

The rearrangement links TRBV9 to TRBJ1-6; D remains ambiguous. The CDR3 covers 15 residues. Germline CDR1 reads SGDLS; CDR2 reads YYNGEE. V was cut by 0 bases and J by 9 bases, with 13 bases left in between. The CDR3 bases are TGTGCCAGCAGCGTAGGAACCGAGGGAGTTTCACCCCTCCACTTT. As protein: CASSVGTEGVSPLHF.

The chain employs TRBV19 and TRBJ1-5; D unclear. The CDR3 length is 15 residues. From germline, CDR1 is LNHDA and CDR2 SQIVND (reference sequence). Between the trimmed V and J ends, which lost 5 bases and 6 bases, there was a span of 17 bases. The CDR3 DNA reads as TGTGCCAGTAGTCACCCGCTCCGATATGGTCAGCCCCAGCATTTT. Translating gives CASSHPLRYGQPQHF.

This clone was counted a single time. The rearrangement links TRBV30 to TRBJ2-7; TRBD1 matches at 11 bases. Trimming removed 1 base from V and 2 bases from J; junction bases left unmatched: 22. The CDR3 has 21 amino acids. Germline V gene sequence: CDR1 GTSNPN, CDR2 SVGIG (reference sequence). The CDR3 coding sequence is TGTGCCTGGAGTGCCGCAATCTGGACCGGGACAGGGGGGAGCGGTACCTACGAGCAGTACTTC. Translation: CAWSAAIWTGTGGSGTYEQYF.

This chain uses TRBV2 with TRBJ2-7; 8 bases are a match to TRBD1. The CDR3 sequence is 14 residues long. The junction had 7 bases not matched to a gene; V was cut back by 7 bases and J by 2 bases. Germline CDR1 and CDR2: SNHLY and FYNNEI. CDR3 DNA: TGTGCCAGCACTGGGGACAGGACTGCCTACGAGCAGTACTTC. Amino acid sequence: CASTGDRTAYEQYF. The full variable domain, in which reference TRBV2 and TRBJ2-7 provide the parts outside the CDR3, is EPEVTQTPSHQVTQMGQEVILRCVPISNHLYFYWYRQILGQKVEFLVSFYNNEISEKSEIFDDQFSVERPDGSNFTLKIRSTKLEDSAMYFCASTGDRTAYEQYFGPGTRLTVT.